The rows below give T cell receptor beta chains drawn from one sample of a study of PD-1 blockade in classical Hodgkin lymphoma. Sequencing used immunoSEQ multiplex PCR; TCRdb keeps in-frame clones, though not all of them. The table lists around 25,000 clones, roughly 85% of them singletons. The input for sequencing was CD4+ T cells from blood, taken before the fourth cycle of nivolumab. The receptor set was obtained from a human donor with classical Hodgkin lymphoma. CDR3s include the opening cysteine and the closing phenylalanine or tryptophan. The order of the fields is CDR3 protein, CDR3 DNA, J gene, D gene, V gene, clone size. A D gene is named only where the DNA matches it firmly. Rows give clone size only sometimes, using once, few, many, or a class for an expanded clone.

CASRSLNYGYTF,TGTGCCAGCAGATCCCTTAACTATGGCTACACCTTC,TRBJ1-2,.,TRBV28,.
CASSSPRTGAYEQYF,TGTGCCAGCAGTTCCCCCAGGACAGGGGCCTACGAGCAGTACTTC,TRBJ2-7,TRBD1,TRBV2,.
CASSGGSGWDPGEQYF,TGTGCCAGCAGTGGTGGTAGCGGCTGGGACCCGGGCGAGCAGTACTTC,TRBJ2-7,.,TRBV6-1,.
CASRTAGSYGYTF,TGTGCCAGCAGAACAGCGGGATCCTATGGCTACACCTTC,TRBJ1-2,.,TRBV6-1,.
CAGSSFGTASYEQYF,TGTGCCGGCAGCTCCTTTGGGACGGCGTCCTACGAGCAGTACTTC,TRBJ2-7,.,TRBV28,.
CASSYPRQGLAEAFF,TGTGCCAGCAGTTACCCCAGACAGGGACTCGCTGAAGCTTTCTTT,TRBJ1-1,TRBD1,TRBV6-5,.
CASSLGATNEKLFF,TGCGCCAGCAGCTTGGGAGCAACTAATGAAAAACTGTTTTTT,TRBJ1-4,.,TRBV5-1,.
CASSLEGGSGLIQYF,TGTGCCAGCAGCTTGGAGGGGGGAAGCGGGCTCATTCAGTACTTC,TRBJ2-4,.,TRBV5-4,.
CASSFNQQRTSYNEQFF,TGTGCCAGCAGCTTTAATCAACAGAGAACCTCCTACAATGAGCAGTTCTTC,TRBJ2-1,.,TRBV7-2,.
CASSFPDRVTEAFF,TGTGCCAGCAGCTTTCCCGACAGGGTGACTGAAGCTTTCTTT,TRBJ1-1,TRBD1,TRBV11-2,once
CASSSRQGRTEYGYTF,TGTGCCAGCAGCTCCCGTCAGGGACGGACAGAATATGGCTACACCTTC,TRBJ1-2,.,TRBV7-2,.
CSVWNQDTDTQYF,TGCAGCGTTTGGAATCAGGATACAGATACGCAGTATTTT,TRBJ2-3,.,TRBV29-1,.
CSVEDRLGGGNEQFF,TGCAGCGTTGAAGATCGATTAGGCGGAGGCAATGAGCAGTTCTTC,TRBJ2-1,.,TRBV29-1,.
CSVEGALGYTF,TGCAGCGTAGAGGGGGCGCTGGGCTACACCTTC,TRBJ1-2,TRBD1,TRBV29-1,.
CASGMTGTGSAYEQYF,TGTGCCAGCGGAATGACCGGGACAGGATCCGCCTACGAGCAGTACTTC,TRBJ2-7,TRBD1,TRBV7-2,.
CASSSNLLGLAGVNTGELFF,TGTGCCAGCAGTTCGAATCTCCTGGGACTAGCGGGAGTGAACACCGGGGAGCTGTTTTTT,TRBJ2-2,TRBD2,TRBV28,once
CASSIRLFGRDGYTF,TGTGCCAGTAGTATCCGGCTGTTTGGAAGGGATGGCTACACCTTC,TRBJ1-2,.,TRBV19,.
CASSFVTGGSTEAFF,TGCGCCAGCAGCTTTGTCACAGGGGGGTCCACTGAAGCTTTCTTT,TRBJ1-1,TRBD1,TRBV5-1,once
CASKGTDSYGYTF,TGTGCCAGCAAAGGGACAGATAGCTATGGCTACACCTTC,TRBJ1-2,TRBD1,TRBV6-6,once
CASSGWGLHQPQHF,TGTGCCAGCAGCGGATGGGGGCTGCATCAGCCCCAGCATTTT,TRBJ1-5,.,TRBV5-6,few
CASRPTGNKETQYF,TGTGCCAGCAGGCCGACAGGGAATAAGGAGACCCAGTACTTC,TRBJ2-5,TRBD1,TRBV6-6,.
CSVARTSGSYEQYF,TGCAGCGTGGCCCGGACTAGCGGGAGCTACGAGCAGTACTTC,TRBJ2-7,TRBD2,TRBV29-1,.
CASSIHSSGRGYEQYF,TGTGCCAGCAGTATCCACTCTAGCGGGAGGGGATACGAGCAGTACTTC,TRBJ2-7,TRBD2,TRBV27,.
CASSFSAGNTIYF,TGTGCCAGCAGTTTTTCGGCTGGAAACACCATATATTTT,TRBJ1-3,.,TRBV28,few
CAWSSGTGLREKLFF,TGTGCCTGGAGTTCCGGGACAGGGCTTCGCGAAAAACTGTTTTTT,TRBJ1-4,TRBD1,TRBV30,.
CASSQDVGRGGNQPQHF,TGCGCCAGCAGCCAAGATGTCGGCAGGGGGGGCAATCAGCCCCAGCATTTT,TRBJ1-5,TRBD1,TRBV4-1,.
CASIGGAEPSLAKNIQYF,TGCGCCAGCATCGGTGGTGCGGAGCCCTCCCTAGCCAAAAACATTCAGTACTTC,TRBJ2-4,.,TRBV10-2,.
CAWSGPLRNTEAFF,TGTGCCTGGAGTGGTCCCCTCAGGAACACTGAAGCTTTCTTT,TRBJ1-1,.,TRBV30,.
CSASLGKAFF,TGCAGTGCTAGCTTGGGGAAAGCTTTCTTT,TRBJ1-1,.,TRBV20-1,.
CASSEGLLSYEQYF,TGCGCCAGCAGTGAGGGACTGTTATCCTACGAGCAGTACTTC,TRBJ2-7,.,TRBV10-2,.
CASSKGAQGTYEQYF,TGCGCCAGCAGCAAAGGGGCCCAGGGTACCTACGAGCAGTACTTC,TRBJ2-7,.,TRBV5-1,once
CASSLASQTYEQYF,TGTGCCAGCAGCTTAGCTTCCCAGACCTACGAGCAGTACTTC,TRBJ2-7,.,TRBV11-2,.
CASSPLAGGLETQYF,TGTGCCAGCAGTCCCCTGGCGGGAGGGCTGGAGACCCAGTACTTC,TRBJ2-5,TRBD2,TRBV28,.
CASSFGGGTDTQYF,TGTGCCAGCAGTTTCGGGGGAGGCACAGATACGCAGTATTTT,TRBJ2-3,.,TRBV28,once
CASSPWRGGTDTQYF,TGTGCCAGCAGCCCGTGGAGAGGGGGCACAGATACGCAGTATTTT,TRBJ2-3,.,TRBV7-9,.
CASSIEDYSNQPQHF,TGTGCCAGTAGTATAGAAGACTATAGCAATCAGCCCCAGCATTTT,TRBJ1-5,.,TRBV19,.
CASSPPSLGSYEQYF,TGTGCCAGCAGCCCCCCTTCCCTAGGCTCCTACGAGCAGTACTTC,TRBJ2-7,.,TRBV7-9,.
CASSPGGTDSSGANVLTF,TGCGCCAGCAGCCCGGGGGGGACAGATTCCTCTGGGGCCAACGTCCTGACTTTC,TRBJ2-6,.,TRBV5-1,.
CASRPREGYGYTF,TGTGCCAGTAGGCCCCGGGAAGGGTATGGCTACACCTTC,TRBJ1-2,.,TRBV19,.
CASHGQGTDTQYF,TGTGCCAGCCACGGACAGGGAACAGATACGCAGTATTTT,TRBJ2-3,TRBD1,TRBV18,.
CASSKVARSPNEKLFF,TGTGCCAGCAGCAAAGTGGCGCGGTCCCCTAATGAAAAACTGTTTTTT,TRBJ1-4,.,TRBV16,.
CASSYGGRSTEAFF,TGTGCCAGCAGTTATGGGGGGCGCAGCACTGAAGCTTTCTTT,TRBJ1-1,.,TRBV6-5,.
CASSLKGNYGYTF,TGTGCCAGCAGTTTAAAGGGTAACTATGGCTACACCTTC,TRBJ1-2,.,TRBV28,.
CASSQLSNQPQHF,TGTGCCAGCAGCCAACTTAGCAATCAGCCCCAGCATTTT,TRBJ1-5,.,TRBV6-5,.
CASSLREGQPQHF,TGCGCCAGCAGCTTGAGGGAAGGTCAGCCCCAGCATTTT,TRBJ1-5,.,TRBV5-1,.
CASSLSGQSFSGNTIYF,TGTGCCAGCAGCTTAAGTGGACAGTCCTTCTCTGGAAACACCATATATTTT,TRBJ1-3,.,TRBV7-8,.
CASSFASGANQPQHF,TGTGCCAGCAGTTTCGCTAGTGGGGCAAATCAGCCCCAGCATTTT,TRBJ1-5,.,TRBV27,.
CASSYGTVAKNIQYF,TGTGCCAGCAGTTACGGGACGGTAGCCAAAAACATTCAGTACTTC,TRBJ2-4,.,TRBV28,.
CASSESQLSYEQYF,TGTGCCAGCAGTGAATCACAGCTTAGCTACGAGCAGTACTTC,TRBJ2-7,.,TRBV2,once
CASSENGDYGYTF,TGTGCCAGCAGTGAAAATGGGGACTATGGCTACACCTTC,TRBJ1-2,.,TRBV2,few
CASKTGKTGANVLTF,TGTGCCAGTAAGACAGGGAAGACTGGGGCCAACGTCCTGACTTTC,TRBJ2-6,TRBD1,TRBV19,.
CASRHSGSTDTQYF,TGTGCCAGCAGACATAGCGGGAGCACAGATACGCAGTATTTT,TRBJ2-3,TRBD2,TRBV4-2,.
CAWSVYGAAETQYF,TGTGCCTGGAGTGTTTACGGGGCGGCGGAGACCCAGTACTTC,TRBJ2-5,.,TRBV30,.
CASSADRGQPQHF,TGTGCCAGCAGCGCAGACAGGGGTCAGCCCCAGCATTTT,TRBJ1-5,TRBD1,TRBV7-2,.
CASSPRGGRYDEQYF,TGTGCCAGCAGTCCACGGGGCGGGAGGTACGACGAGCAGTACTTC,TRBJ2-7,TRBD2,TRBV27,.